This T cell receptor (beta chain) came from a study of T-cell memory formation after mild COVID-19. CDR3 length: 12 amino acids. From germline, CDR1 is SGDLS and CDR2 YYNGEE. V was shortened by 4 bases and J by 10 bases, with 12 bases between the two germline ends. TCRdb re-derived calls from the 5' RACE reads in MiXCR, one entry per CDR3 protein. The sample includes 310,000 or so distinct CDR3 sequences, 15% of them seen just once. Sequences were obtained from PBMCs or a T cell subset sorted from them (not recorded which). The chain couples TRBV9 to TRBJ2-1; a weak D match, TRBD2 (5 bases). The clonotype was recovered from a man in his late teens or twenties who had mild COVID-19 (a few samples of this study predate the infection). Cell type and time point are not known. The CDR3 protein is CASSTPSREQFF. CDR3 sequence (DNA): TGTGCCAGCAGCACTCCTAGCAGAGAGCAGTTCTTC.